This T cell receptor (beta chain) was identified during a study of regulatory T cells in long-lasting Graves disease. Time point described: newly diagnosed GD, antithyroid drugs for less than 3 months. There was RNA extracted from PBMCs, and the TCR library was made from it. The V end was cut by 1 base, the J end by 2 bases, with 6 bases between. Per the germline V gene, CDR1 is SGHAT and CDR2 is FQNNGV. The CDR3 is made up of 13 amino acids. Relying on iRepertoire HTBI primers and Arm-PCR of CDR3 regions, the team built TCR beta libraries. Each CDR3 protein gets one entry after TCRdb re-called the multiplex PCR reads with MiXCR. The profile shows roughly 610,000 distinct CDR3 sequences, approximately 15% of them singletons. The same sample was also studied in work on T cells in Graves' hyperthyroidism and ophthalmopathy.

The source of this sequence is a woman in her thirties with Graves disease. The sample consisted of peripheral blood mononuclear cells (PBMCs), taken at new diagnosis, from a patient treated with antithyroid drugs. The chain uses TRBV11-2 and TRBJ2-7; no clear D gene. This CDR3 is CASSLGVTYEQYF. CDR3 nucleotide sequence: TGTGCCAGCAGCTTAGGTGTCACCTACGAGCAGTACTTC.